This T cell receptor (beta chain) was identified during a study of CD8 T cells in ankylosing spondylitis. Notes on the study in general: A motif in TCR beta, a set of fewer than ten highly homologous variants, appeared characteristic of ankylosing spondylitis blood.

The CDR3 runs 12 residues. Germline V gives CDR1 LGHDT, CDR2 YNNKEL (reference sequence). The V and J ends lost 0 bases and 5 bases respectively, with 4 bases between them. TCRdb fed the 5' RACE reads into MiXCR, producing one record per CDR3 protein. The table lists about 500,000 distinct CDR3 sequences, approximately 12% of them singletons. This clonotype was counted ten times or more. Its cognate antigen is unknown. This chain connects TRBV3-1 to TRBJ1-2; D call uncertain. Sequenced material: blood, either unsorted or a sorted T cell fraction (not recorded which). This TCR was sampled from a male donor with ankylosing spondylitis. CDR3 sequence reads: CASSQDGYGYTF. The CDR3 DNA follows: TGTGCCAGCAGCCAAGATGGATATGGCTACACCTTC. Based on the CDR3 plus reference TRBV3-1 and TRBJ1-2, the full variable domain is DTAVSQTPKYLVTQMGNDKSIKCEQNLGHDTMYWYKQDSKKFLKIMFSYNNKELIINETVPNRFSPKSPDKAHLNLHINSLELGDSAVYFCASSQDGYGYTFGSGTRLTVV.